Following are 32 T cell receptor beta chains from one sample sequenced in a study of shared clonotypes between healthy human individuals (dated by TCRdb to the early 2020s). The library was obtained by the immunoSEQ multiplex PCR assay. TCRdb re-hosts the immuneACCESS table, in-frame sequences only. Its copies lack some clones; in the studies checked, an unresolved V gene accounts for under half of them, and the cause for the rest is not known. This sample holds roughly 890,000 clones; nearly 95% were observed only once. The top ten constitute around 24% of the sample. CD8 naive samples consisted of CD45RO-negative cells that were positively selected for CCR7, yielding a CD45RA+CCR7+ population without TemRA cells. Sample: naive CD8+ T cells sorted from blood. This sample's cell subset or site label indicates: CD45RA+CCR7+. The receptors were sampled from a man between 25 and 39 years old in good health.

The chain recombines TRBV14 with TRBJ2-7, with TRBD2 matching 8 bases. Germline V CDR1 and CDR2: SGHDN, FVKESK. The CDR3 length is 15 residues. J was trimmed by 5 bases and V by 0 bases; bases with no gene match: 6. The CDR3 DNA reads TGTGCCAGCAGCCAAGATAGCGGGACCGCTAACGAGCAGTACTTC. Translation gives CASSQDSGTANEQYF.

The chain uses TRBV29-1 and TRBJ2-2; D might be TRBD1 (6 bases). The germline V and J ends were trimmed by 6 bases and 7 bases, with 15 bases remaining between them. CDR3 length equals 13 residues. CDR1 and CDR2 (germline): SQVTM, ANQGSEA. The CDR3 reads CSVIRTEGGELFF. In DNA form, the CDR3 reads TGCAGCGTAATCAGGACAGAAGGCGGGGAGCTGTTTTTT.

The chain is built from TRBV4-3 and TRBJ2-1, with 9 bases aligning to TRBD2. Germline V gives CDR1 LGHNA, CDR2 YSLEER. This CDR3 has 20 amino acids. The V gene end was trimmed by 1 base and the J gene end by 6 bases; junction bases not matched to a gene: 19. The CDR3 loop is CASSQGGARREGKRGNEQFF. The DNA of the CDR3 is TGCGCCAGCAGCCAAGGCGGTGCCCGGCGGGAGGGAAAGAGGGGCAATGAGCAGTTCTTC.

V and J are TRBV18 and TRBJ2-1; the match to TRBD1 covers 8 bases. This CDR3 has 16 residues. Germline loops: CDR1 KGHSH, CDR2 LQKENI. With V trimmed by 2 bases and J by 5 bases, 8 bases remained unmatched. This chain's CDR3 is CASSPKDREMNNEQFF. DNA of the CDR3: TGTGCCAGCTCACCAAAGGACAGGGAAATGAACAATGAGCAGTTCTTC.

The chain has TRBV19 and TRBJ2-6; no firm D call. V was shortened by 6 bases and J by 1 base, with 19 bases between the two germline ends. Germline loops: CDR1 LNHDA, CDR2 SQIVND (reference sequence). The CDR3 spans 18 residues. The CDR3 bases are TGTGCCAGTAGCACTCCAGAGACCATGGGGTCTGGGGCCAACGTCCTGACTTTC. Amino acids: CASSTPETMGSGANVLTF. The entire variable domain, with the rest obtained from reference TRBV19 and TRBJ2-6, is as follows: DGGITQSPKYLFRKEGQNVTLSCEQNLNHDAMYWYRQDPGQGLRLIYYSQIVNDFQKGDIAEGYSVSREKKESFPLTVTSAQKNPTAFYLCASSTPETMGSGANVLTFGAGSRLTVL.

The chain links TRBV7-9 to TRBJ2-7; D gene uncertain. Germline V gene lookup returns CDR1 SEHNR and CDR2 FQNEAQ (reference sequence). Trimming pared 2 bases from V and 6 bases from J, leaving 14 bases between. CDR3 length: 14 residues. The CDR3 sequence: CASSLPQKGREQYF. The CDR3 DNA reads TGTGCCAGCAGCTTACCCCAAAAAGGGCGCGAGCAGTACTTC.

CDR3 in amino acids: CASSYSDAANTGELFF. For the CDR3, the DNA is TGTGCCAGCAGTTACTCAGACGCCGCGAACACCGGGGAGCTGTTTTTT. The chain is built from TRBV6-5 and TRBJ2-2; D unresolved. Deletions cut 0 bases from V and 0 bases from J, with 8 bases between. This CDR3 spans 16 amino acids. Germline loops: CDR1 MNHEY, CDR2 SVGAGI.

V is TRBV30 and J is TRBJ1-1, with TRBD1 as a possible D gene (6 bases). The CDR3 is made up of 13 amino acids. Trimming removed 5 bases at V and 1 base at J, with 11 bases between. The germline gives CDR1 GTSNPN, CDR2 SVGIG (reference sequence). The CDR3 DNA reads TGTGCCTGGGACCCGACAGGGAACACTGAAGCTTTCTTT. Translated: CAWDPTGNTEAFF.

CDR3 bases: TGTGCCAGCCGGAATGGGGGACTATCTGGGACTGAAGCTTTCTTT. Translating gives CASRNGGLSGTEAFF. The V call is TRBV27, the J call TRBJ1-1; D possibly corresponds to TRBD1 (5 bases). Trimming stripped 8 bases from V and 5 bases from J, with 21 bases between. The CDR3 has 15 amino acids. The V gene's germline CDR1 is MNHEY and CDR2 SMNVEV (reference sequence).

This chain joins TRBV5-4 and TRBJ2-7, with TRBD2 matching over 7 bases. The CDR3 runs 14 residues. The germline V gene has CDR1 SGHNT and CDR2 YYREEE (reference sequence). The trim removed 4 bases at V and 4 bases at J, leaving 8 bases unmatched. The CDR3 is CASSVGLPYYEQYF. In DNA form, the CDR3 reads TGTGCCAGCAGCGTGGGACTACCCTATTACGAGCAGTACTTC.

A single count supports this clone. Distinct nucleotide sequences in the sample also encode this CDR3. V and J are TRBV27 and TRBJ2-3; D gene ambiguous. The germline V gene has CDR1 MNHEY and CDR2 SMNVEV (reference sequence). The CDR3 contains 14 residues. Trimming pared 1 base from V and 0 bases from J, leaving 5 bases between. CDR3 DNA: TGTGCCAGCAGTTTATTAAGTAGCACAGATACGCAGTATTTT. Its translation: CASSLLSSTDTQYF.

V and J are TRBV28 and TRBJ2-6; tentatively, D is TRBD1 or TRBD2 (6 bases each). This CDR3 is built from 15 residues. CDR1 and CDR2 (germline): MDHEN, SYDVKM. Trimming left V 7 bases short and J 2 bases short, with 12 bases between. The CDR3 region has the DNA TGTGCCAGCACCTTGAGGGGGGCTGGGGCCAACGTCCTGACTTTC. As protein: CASTLRGAGANVLTF.

This clone was detected once. The rearrangement uses TRBV15 and TRBJ2-7; the D is unclear. Trimming stripped 2 bases from V and 0 bases from J, with 17 bases between. CDR3 size: 17 residues. CDR1 is LNHNV and CDR2 is YYDKDF in the germline V gene (reference sequence). The DNA of the CDR3 is TGTGCCACCAGCAGACAGGCTGGGCTAGTCGGCTCCTACGAGCAGTACTTC. Encoded protein: CATSRQAGLVGSYEQYF.

The chain couples TRBV2 to TRBJ2-7; the match to TRBD2 covers 10 bases. Trimming cost V 4 bases and J 0 bases; bases outside gene matches: 9. Germline CDR1 SNHLY, CDR2 FYNNEI. This CDR3 is built from 17 residues. CDR3 bases: TGTGCCAGCAGTGGGGCCCTACTAGCGGGAAGCTCCTACGAGCAGTACTTC. Its translation: CASSGALLAGSSYEQYF.

V gene TRBV7-7 combines with J gene TRBJ2-7; 7 bases match TRBD2. V gave up 4 bases and J gave up 4 bases; unmatched junction bases: 10. The CDR3 has 15 amino acids. Germline CDR1 reads SSHAT; CDR2 reads FNYEAQ (reference sequence). This chain's CDR3 is CASSYRPGLRYEQYF. The CDR3 DNA follows: TGTGCCAGCAGCTACCGACCGGGACTACGATACGAGCAGTACTTC.

The J gene is TRBJ2-1, the V gene TRBV12-5, with TRBD2 identical over 8 bases. Trimming removed 1 base from V and 7 bases from J; junction bases left unmatched: 12. Germline assignment: CDR1 LGHNT and CDR2 FRNRAP. The CDR3 runs 17 residues. CDR3 in DNA: TGTGCTAGTGGTTTGGACCGAGGGACGGGACTAGTAAATGAGCAGTTCTTC. Protein product: CASGLDRGTGLVNEQFF.

The chain joins TRBV27 to TRBJ2-1; 11 positions match TRBD2. Germline values: CDR1 MNHEY, CDR2 SMNVEV (reference sequence). Trimming cost V 5 bases and J 7 bases; bases outside gene matches: 10. The CDR3 extends over 16 amino acids. The CDR3 loop is CASSLLAGGLFNEQFF. CDR3 nucleotide sequence: TGTGCCAGCAGTCTGTTAGCGGGAGGGCTTTTTAATGAGCAGTTCTTC.

The V call is TRBV28, the J call TRBJ2-1; TRBD2 matches 11 bases. V was clipped by 2 bases and J by 0 bases; unmatched bases: 12. Germline loops: CDR1 MDHEN, CDR2 SYDVKM. The CDR3 has 20 residues. The CDR3 sequence: CASSLPGLAGGGGSYNEQFF. As DNA, the CDR3 is TGTGCCAGCAGTTTACCGGGGCTAGCGGGAGGCGGGGGCTCCTACAATGAGCAGTTCTTC.

This chain uses TRBV28 with TRBJ2-3; TRBD1 agrees at 7 bases. V was pared by 5 bases and J by 3 bases, with 11 bases of the junction left unmatched. The CDR3 length is 16 residues. The germline CDR1 and CDR2 sequences are MDHEN and SYDVKM. As DNA, the CDR3 is TGTGCCAGCAGTCTACTGACAGGGCGAGGGACAGATACGCAGTATTTT. It codes for CASSLLTGRGTDTQYF.

V usage is TRBV4-1 and J usage is TRBJ1-4; D gene unclear. Germline CDR1 MGHRA, CDR2 YSYEKL. This CDR3 has 12 residues. V was pared by 0 bases and J by 10 bases, with 6 bases between. CDR3 sequence (DNA): TGCGCCAGCAGCCAAGATCTAAGAAAACTGTTTTTT. Its protein is CASSQDLRKLFF.

This sequence joins TRBV7-9 and TRBJ1-3; possible D gene TRBD1, 6 bases. The CDR3 runs 15 residues. Trimming took off 0 bases at V and 8 bases at J, with 14 bases between the two ends. From germline, CDR1 is SEHNR and CDR2 FQNEAQ (reference sequence). In nucleotides, the CDR3 is TGTGCCAGCAGCTTAGCGCGGGACACCAAGGACACCATATATTTT. Amino acid sequence: CASSLARDTKDTIYF.

The chain carries TRBV28 and TRBJ1-4; D is unclear. Germline V CDR1 and CDR2: MDHEN, SYDVKM. The CDR3 is 15 amino acids. V dropped 6 bases and J dropped 2 bases, with 13 bases sitting between them. CDR3 sequence: CASSPAFATNEKLFF. CDR3 coding DNA: TGTGCCAGCAGCCCCGCTTTTGCCACTAATGAAAAACTGTTTTTT.

The J gene is TRBJ2-7, the V gene TRBV7-8; D call uncertain. Trimming cost V 5 bases and J 0 bases, with 5 bases left between them. The CDR3 extends over 12 amino acids. In germline, CDR1 is SGHVS, CDR2 FQNEAQ. CDR3: CASSPRSYEQYF. CDR3 nucleotides: TGTGCCAGCAGCCCCCGCTCCTACGAGCAGTACTTC.

V and J are TRBV5-1 and TRBJ2-7; D may be TRBD2 (6 bases). There are 17 residues in the CDR3. Germline V lookup: CDR1 SGHRS, CDR2 YFSETQ. Between the trimmed V and J ends, which lost 4 bases and 0 bases, there was a span of 20 bases. The CDR3 DNA is TGCGCCAGCAGCCCCCGCAGAAGCGGAGGGGCCTCCTACGAGCAGTACTTC. Protein product: CASSPRRSGGASYEQYF.

The gene calls are TRBV6-5 and TRBJ2-1, with 7 bases identical to TRBD1. In germline, CDR1 is MNHEY, CDR2 SVGAGI. The CDR3 is made up of 15 amino acids. V lost 2 bases to trimming and J lost 7 bases; unmatched junction nucleotides: 8. The CDR3 nucleotides are TGTGCCAGCAGTTACGGGACAGTCGGTTTGAATGAGCAGTTCTTC. Amino acids: CASSYGTVGLNEQFF.

This clone was picked up a small number of times. This chain connects TRBV6-1 to TRBJ2-7; 12 bases align to TRBD2. Germline trimming cut 4 bases from V and 3 bases from J; bases unmatched to any gene: 4. The CDR3 consists of 15 residues. Germline V gene data show CDR1 as MNHNS and CDR2 as SASEGT. CDR3 residues: CASSGQTSGSYEQYF. The CDR3 nucleotides read TGTGCCAGCAGTGGACAGACTAGCGGGAGCTACGAGCAGTACTTC.

This rearrangement joins TRBV27 to TRBJ2-7, with TRBD2 as a possible D gene (6 bases). Germline assignment: CDR1 MNHEY and CDR2 SMNVEV (reference sequence). Trimming took 3 bases from V and 3 from J, leaving 12 bases between them. The CDR3 runs to 14 residues. This CDR3 is CASSLAGTFYEQYF. Here the CDR3 DNA reads TGTGCCAGCAGTTTGGCGGGGACCTTCTACGAGCAGTACTTC.

The genes are TRBV4-1 and TRBJ2-1; D remains ambiguous. Germline V lookup: CDR1 MGHRA, CDR2 YSYEKL. This CDR3 has 14 amino acids. V lost 5 bases and J lost 4, with 12 bases in between. CDR3 sequence reads: CASSVRIGYNEQFF. CDR3 nucleotide sequence: TGCGCCAGCAGCGTACGGATTGGGTACAATGAGCAGTTCTTC.

This clone was seen just once. The chain recombines TRBV25-1 with TRBJ2-2; either TRBD1 or TRBD2 may supply D (5 bases each). Germline values: CDR1 MGHDK, CDR2 SYGVNS. Trimming took 7 bases from V and 5 from J, leaving 23 bases between them. CDR3 length: 17 amino acids. The CDR3 sequence: CASTHGTVSTRTGELFF. The CDR3 bases are TGTGCCAGCACTCACGGGACCGTATCAACCCGAACCGGGGAGCTGTTTTTT.

The chain recombines TRBV27 with TRBJ1-5, with D perhaps TRBD1 (5 bases). The CDR3 covers 16 residues. Per the germline V gene, CDR1 is MNHEY and CDR2 is SMNVEV (reference sequence). Trimming pared 4 bases from V and 2 bases from J, leaving 15 bases between. The CDR3 nucleotides read TGTGCCAGCAGTTATGCCTCGTCGGGGGGCAATCAGCCCCAGCATTTT. Translation gives CASSYASSGGNQPQHF.

The chain couples TRBV7-3 to TRBJ2-3, with D perhaps assigned TRBD1 or TRBD2 (5 bases each). Trimming took 5 bases from V and 6 from J, leaving 12 bases between them. Germline CDR1 is SGHTA and CDR2 is FQGTGA. The CDR3 is made up of 13 amino acids. The DNA of the CDR3 is TGTGCCAGCAGCCTCATTGGGACGGATACGCAGTATTTT. Encoded protein: CASSLIGTDTQYF.

The CDR3 region is CASSITLSLKETQYF. In DNA, the CDR3 is TGTGCCAGCAGCATCACCCTGTCACTAAAAGAGACCCAGTACTTC. V gene TRBV5-4 combines with J gene TRBJ2-5; no reliable D call. This CDR3 contains 15 residues. Germline V gene data show CDR1 as SGHNT and CDR2 as YYREEE (reference sequence). V was clipped by 4 bases and J by 3 bases, with 16 bases between them.